The subject of this entry is one T cell receptor beta chain. Its antigen remains unknown. The CDR3 covers 13 residues. Germline values: CDR1 SEHNR, CDR2 FQNEAQ (reference sequence). Trimming pared 6 bases from V and 1 base from J, leaving 9 bases between. A sample-barcoded 5' primer and a J-beta primer mix were used in a second PCR of about 7 to 12 cycles. No fewer than 3 million CDR3-containing paired-end reads came from each sample. TCRdb itself ran the 5' RACE reads through MiXCR, one entry per CDR3 protein. Counted here are roughly 930,000 distinct CDR3 sequences, 48% occurring once; the ten biggest clones make up 13%. This entry comes from a study of blood T cells in healthy people across ages. Findings of the study overall: When one million T cells were used, diversity estimates were thought to be underestimates. Aged donors had fewer naive CD4+ cells and lower diversity than long-lived donors.

The sequencing sample was made of blood. The chain links TRBV7-9 to TRBJ2-5; no firm D call. This receptor was identified in a young man in good health. In DNA, the CDR3 is TGTGCCAGCAGTACTAACAGCCAAGAGACCCAGTACTTC. Protein sequence: CASSTNSQETQYF.